A selection of T cell receptor beta chains follows, all from one sample in a study of vaccination and CD4 T cells after COVID-19. From the PCR reads, TCRdb called clonotypes with MiXCR, one entry per CDR3 protein. Of 8,500 to 13,000 distinct CDR3 sequences in the sample, around 43% were seen once. These receptors lack a known antigen. Sequencing input: CD4+ T cells from blood, cultured in vitro. The origin of the receptors is a human donor who had recovered from COVID-19. CDR3s include the opening cysteine and the closing phenylalanine or tryptophan. A D gene is named only where the DNA matches it firmly. Clone size, where shown, is once, few, many, or a class for clones that have expanded.

j_call,clone_size,d_call,v_call,cdr3_aa,cdr3_nt
TRBJ1-2,NA,TRBD1,TRBV6-2/TRBV6-3,CASRTGGNYGYTF,TGTGCCAGCAGAACAGGGGGAAACTATGGCTACACCTTC
TRBJ2-1,few,NA,TRBV7-9,CASSLDRLAGYNEQFF,TGTGCCAGCAGCTTAGACCGTCTAGCTGGCTACAATGAGCAGTTCTTC
TRBJ1-4,few,NA,TRBV10-3,CAIKRDGAEKLFF,TGTGCCATCAAACGCGACGGAGCCGAAAAACTGTTTTTT
TRBJ1-6,NA,TRBD1,TRBV20-1,CSAEDRLGQPLHF,TGCAGTGCTGAGGACAGGTTGGGGCAACCCCTCCACTTT
TRBJ1-4,NA,NA,TRBV20-1,CSAFQARGPRGKLFF,TGCAGTGCTTTTCAAGCGAGGGGCCCACGCGGAAAACTGTTTTTT
TRBJ2-3,NA,NA,TRBV9,CASSAKGTDTQYF,TGTGCCAGCAGCGCCAAAGGCACAGATACGCAGTATTTT
TRBJ2-7,few,NA,TRBV30,CAWSREWTYEQYF,TGTGCCTGGAGCCGGGAGTGGACCTACGAGCAGTACTTC
TRBJ2-2,NA,NA,TRBV10-2,CASSDRGRATGELFF,TGCGCCAGCAGTGATCGGGGAAGGGCCACCGGGGAGCTGTTTTTT
TRBJ2-3,once,NA,TRBV20-1,CSAQMSFSTDTQYF,TGCAGTGCACAGATGTCCTTTAGTACAGATACGCAGTATTTT
TRBJ2-5,few,NA,TRBV7-8,CASNGGGAETQYF,TGTGCCAGCAACGGTGGAGGCGCCGAGACCCAGTACTTC
TRBJ1-1,NA,NA,TRBV6-1,CASDGRAGVEAFF,TGTGCCAGCGATGGCCGCGCCGGAGTTGAAGCTTTCTTT
TRBJ2-7,NA,NA,TRBV20-1,CSARDQGRSSWGPQYF,TGCAGTGCTAGAGATCAAGGCCGGTCTAGTTGGGGGCCACAGTACTTC
TRBJ1-4,NA,TRBD1,TRBV15,CATSRGDRAGLGEKLFF,TGTGCCACCAGCAGAGGGGACAGGGCCGGTCTTGGAGAAAAACTGTTTTTT
TRBJ1-6,NA,NA,TRBV6-1,CATLPVVSNSPLHF,TGTGCCACCCTTCCCGTCGTCAGTAATTCACCCCTCCACTTT
TRBJ2-3,NA,NA,TRBV10-3,CAISAPRTDTQYF,TGTGCCATCAGCGCTCCTCGCACAGATACGCAGTATTTT
TRBJ1-2,NA,NA,TRBV30,CAWSVKGRRYGYTF,TGTGCCTGGAGTGTAAAGGGGCGAAGGTATGGCTACACCTTC
TRBJ1-1,NA,NA,TRBV11-3,CASSLASMGSVNTEAFF,TGTGCCAGCAGCTTAGCGTCTATGGGGTCGGTGAACACTGAAGCTTTCTTT